This T cell receptor (beta chain) is from a study of blood T cell repertoires in COVID-19. Study summary: Researchers got acute and convalescent COVID-19 samples from the United States, Italy and Spain.

Measured with immunoSEQ multiplex PCR; TCRdb has only the in-frame clones, and not every one. The sample includes some 180,000 clones, approximately 89% of them seen just once. The germline CDR1 and CDR2 sequences are MNHEY and SMNVEV (reference sequence). CDR3 length: 15 residues. With 5 bases removed from V and 4 bases from J, the gap between germline ends came to 17 bases. This clonotype was obtained from a man aged 35-49 years who had recovered from COVID-19. The sample consisted of PBMCs or T cells enriched from blood (not recorded which). V usage is TRBV27 and J usage is TRBJ2-5; D remains ambiguous. In DNA, the CDR3 is TGTGCCAGCAGTAGGAACAGTCCCGTTGGAGAGACCCAGTACTTC. It codes for CASSRNSPVGETQYF.